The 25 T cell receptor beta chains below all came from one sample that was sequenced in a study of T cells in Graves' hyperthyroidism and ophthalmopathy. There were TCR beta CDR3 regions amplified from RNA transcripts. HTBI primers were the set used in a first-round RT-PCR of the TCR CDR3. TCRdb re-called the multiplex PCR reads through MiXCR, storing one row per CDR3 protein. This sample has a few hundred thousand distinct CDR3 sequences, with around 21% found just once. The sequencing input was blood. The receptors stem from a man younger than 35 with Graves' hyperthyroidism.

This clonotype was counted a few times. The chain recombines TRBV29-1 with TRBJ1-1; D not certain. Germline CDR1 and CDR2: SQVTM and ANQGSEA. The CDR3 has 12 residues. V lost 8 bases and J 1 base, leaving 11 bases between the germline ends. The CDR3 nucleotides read TGCAGCACCGTTAGGCCGAACACTGAAGCTTTCTTT. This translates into CSTVRPNTEAFF.

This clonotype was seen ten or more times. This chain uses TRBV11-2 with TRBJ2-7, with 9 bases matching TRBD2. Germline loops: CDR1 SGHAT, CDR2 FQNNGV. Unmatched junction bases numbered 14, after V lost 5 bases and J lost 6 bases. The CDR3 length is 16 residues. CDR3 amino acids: CASSKGGGTSTLEQYF. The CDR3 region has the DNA TGTGCCAGCAGCAAAGGGGGAGGGACTAGCACCCTCGAGCAGTACTTC. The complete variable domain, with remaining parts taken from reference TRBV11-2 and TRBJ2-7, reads EAGVAQSPRYKIIEKRQSVAFWCNPISGHATLYWYQQILGQGPKLLIQFQNNGVVDDSQLPKDRFSAERLKGVDSTLKIQPAKLEDSAVYLCASSKGGGTSTLEQYFGPGTRLTVT.

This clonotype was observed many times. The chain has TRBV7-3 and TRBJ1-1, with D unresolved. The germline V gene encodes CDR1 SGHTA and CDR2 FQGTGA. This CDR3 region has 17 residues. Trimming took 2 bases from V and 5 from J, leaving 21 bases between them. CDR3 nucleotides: TGTGCCAGCAGCTTATGGGGAGGCCCCCGTCTAAGAACTGAAGCTTTCTTT. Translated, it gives CASSLWGGPRLRTEAFF.

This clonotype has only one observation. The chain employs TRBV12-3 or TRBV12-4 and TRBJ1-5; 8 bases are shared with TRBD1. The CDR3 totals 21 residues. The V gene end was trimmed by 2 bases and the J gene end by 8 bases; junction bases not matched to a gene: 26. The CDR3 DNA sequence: TGTGCCAGCAGTTTAAGTCGGTGGGAGGACAGGGACCCTTACGCTGTAGAGCCCCAGCATTTT. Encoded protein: CASSLSRWEDRDPYAVEPQHF.

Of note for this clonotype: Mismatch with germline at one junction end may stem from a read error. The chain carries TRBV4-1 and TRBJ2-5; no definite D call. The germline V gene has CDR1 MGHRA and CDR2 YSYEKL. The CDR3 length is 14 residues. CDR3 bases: TGCGCCAGCAACCAAGATGGGCTGGAAGAGACCCAGTACTTC. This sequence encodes CASNQDGLEETQYF.

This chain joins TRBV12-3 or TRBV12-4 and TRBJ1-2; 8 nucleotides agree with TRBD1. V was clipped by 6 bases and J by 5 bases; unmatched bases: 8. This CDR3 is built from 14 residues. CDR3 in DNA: TGTGCCAGCAGGAAAGACAGGGGCCAATATGGCTACACCTTC. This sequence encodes CASRKDRGQYGYTF.

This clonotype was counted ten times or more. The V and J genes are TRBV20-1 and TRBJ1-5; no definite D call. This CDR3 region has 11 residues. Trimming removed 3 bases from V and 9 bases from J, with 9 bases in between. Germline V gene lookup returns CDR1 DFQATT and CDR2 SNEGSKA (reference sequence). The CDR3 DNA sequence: TGCAGTGCTAGTGCGATGGGGCCCCAGCATTTT. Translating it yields CSASAMGPQHF.

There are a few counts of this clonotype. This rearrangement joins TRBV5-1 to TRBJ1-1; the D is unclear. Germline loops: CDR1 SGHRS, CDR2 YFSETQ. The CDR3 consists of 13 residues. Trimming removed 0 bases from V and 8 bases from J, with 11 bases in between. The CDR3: CASSLALRAEAFF. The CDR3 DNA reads TGCGCCAGCAGCTTGGCCTTAAGAGCAGAAGCTTTCTTT.

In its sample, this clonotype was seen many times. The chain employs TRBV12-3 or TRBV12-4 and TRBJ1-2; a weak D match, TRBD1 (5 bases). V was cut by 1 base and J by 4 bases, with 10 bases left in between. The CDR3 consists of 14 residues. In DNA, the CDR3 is TGTGCCAGCAGTTTAGGGTGGGGGAGCTATGGCTACACCTTC. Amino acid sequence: CASSLGWGSYGYTF.

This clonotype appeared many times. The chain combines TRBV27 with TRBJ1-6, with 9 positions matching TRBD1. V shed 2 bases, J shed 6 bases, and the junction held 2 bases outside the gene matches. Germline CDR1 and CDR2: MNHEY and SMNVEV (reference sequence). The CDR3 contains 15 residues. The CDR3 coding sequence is TGTGCCAGCAGTTTAGGACAGGGGTTTAATTCACCCCTCCACTTT. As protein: CASSLGQGFNSPLHF.

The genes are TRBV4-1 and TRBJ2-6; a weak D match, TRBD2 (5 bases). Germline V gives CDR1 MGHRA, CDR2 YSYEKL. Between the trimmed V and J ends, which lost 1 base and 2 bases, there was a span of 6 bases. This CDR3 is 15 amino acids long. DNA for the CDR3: TGCGCCAGCAGCCAAGCCGGGGCTGGGGCCAACGTCCTGACTTTC. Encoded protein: CASSQAGAGANVLTF.

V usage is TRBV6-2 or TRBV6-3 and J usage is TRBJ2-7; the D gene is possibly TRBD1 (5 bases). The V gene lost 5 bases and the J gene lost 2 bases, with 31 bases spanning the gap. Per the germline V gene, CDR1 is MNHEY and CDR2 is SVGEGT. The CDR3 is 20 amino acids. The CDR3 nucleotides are TGTGCCAGCAGTCCCAGATCAAGAGGCGTGGGGCCACAAACAACCTACGAGCAGTACTTC. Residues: CASSPRSRGVGPQTTYEQYF.

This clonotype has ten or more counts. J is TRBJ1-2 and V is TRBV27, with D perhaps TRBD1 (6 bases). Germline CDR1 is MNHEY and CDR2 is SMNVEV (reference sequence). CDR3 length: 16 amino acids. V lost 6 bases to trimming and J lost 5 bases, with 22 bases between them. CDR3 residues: CASRPARVGQGYGYTF. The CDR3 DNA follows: TGTGCCAGCAGGCCTGCCAGGGTTGGGCAGGGGTATGGCTACACCTTC.

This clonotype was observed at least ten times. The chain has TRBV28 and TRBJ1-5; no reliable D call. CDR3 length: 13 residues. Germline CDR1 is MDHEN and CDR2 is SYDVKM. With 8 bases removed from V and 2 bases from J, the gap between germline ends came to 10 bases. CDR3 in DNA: TGTGCCAGCCTTAGTCCGGGCAATCAGCCCCAGCATTTT. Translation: CASLSPGNQPQHF.

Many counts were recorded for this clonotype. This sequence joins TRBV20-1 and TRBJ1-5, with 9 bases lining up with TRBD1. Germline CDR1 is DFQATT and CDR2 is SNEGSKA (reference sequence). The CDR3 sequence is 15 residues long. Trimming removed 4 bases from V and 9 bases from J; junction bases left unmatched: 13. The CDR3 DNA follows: TGCAGTGCTAAAAGGGGGACAGGGCTGCGTAGGCCCCAGCATTTT. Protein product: CSAKRGTGLRRPQHF.

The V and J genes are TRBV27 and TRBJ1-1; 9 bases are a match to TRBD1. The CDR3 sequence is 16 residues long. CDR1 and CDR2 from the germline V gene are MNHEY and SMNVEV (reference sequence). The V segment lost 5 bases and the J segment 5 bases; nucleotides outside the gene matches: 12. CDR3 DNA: TGTGCCAGCAGTGACATAATGGGACAGGGCTGGACTGAAGCTTTCTTT. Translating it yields CASSDIMGQGWTEAFF.

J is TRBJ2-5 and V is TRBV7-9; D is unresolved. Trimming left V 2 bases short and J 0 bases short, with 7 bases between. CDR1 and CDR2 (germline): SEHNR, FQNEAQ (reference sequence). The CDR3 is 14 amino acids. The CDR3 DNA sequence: TGTGCCAGCAGCTTAAAAGCGTACCAAGAGACCCAGTACTTC. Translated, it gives CASSLKAYQETQYF.

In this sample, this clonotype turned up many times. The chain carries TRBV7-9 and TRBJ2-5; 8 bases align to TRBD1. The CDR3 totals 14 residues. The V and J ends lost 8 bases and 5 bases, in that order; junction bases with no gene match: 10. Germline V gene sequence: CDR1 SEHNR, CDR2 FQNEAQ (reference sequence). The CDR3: CASCPPGGLETQYF. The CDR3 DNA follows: TGTGCCAGCTGTCCCCCAGGGGGCCTGGAGACCCAGTACTTC.

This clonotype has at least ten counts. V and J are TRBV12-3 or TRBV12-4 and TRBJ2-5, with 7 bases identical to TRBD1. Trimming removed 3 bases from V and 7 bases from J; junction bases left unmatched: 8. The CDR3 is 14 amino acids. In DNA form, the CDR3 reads TGTGCCAGCAGTTTTATGGACAGGAGGCGGACCCAGTACTTC. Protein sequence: CASSFMDRRRTQYF.

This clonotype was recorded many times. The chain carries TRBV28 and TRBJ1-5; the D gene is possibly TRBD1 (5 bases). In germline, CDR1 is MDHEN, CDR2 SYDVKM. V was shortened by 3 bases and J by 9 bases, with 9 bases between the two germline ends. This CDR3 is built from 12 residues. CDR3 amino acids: CASSLEGRPQHF. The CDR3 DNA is TGTGCCAGCAGTTTGGAGGGGAGGCCCCAGCATTTT.

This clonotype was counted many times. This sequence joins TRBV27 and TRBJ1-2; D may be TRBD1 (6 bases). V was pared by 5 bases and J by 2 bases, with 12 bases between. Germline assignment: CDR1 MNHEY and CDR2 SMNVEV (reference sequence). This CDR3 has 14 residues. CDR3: CASSPRGPNYGYTF. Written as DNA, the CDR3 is TGTGCCAGCAGTCCCAGGGGACCCAACTATGGCTACACCTTC.

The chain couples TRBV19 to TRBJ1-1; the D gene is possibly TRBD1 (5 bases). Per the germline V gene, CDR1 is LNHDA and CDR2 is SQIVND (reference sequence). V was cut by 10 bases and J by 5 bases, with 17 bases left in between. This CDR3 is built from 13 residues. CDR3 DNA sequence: TGTGCCACTAGCCCCACGGGGCAGACTGAAGCTTTCTTT. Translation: CATSPTGQTEAFF.

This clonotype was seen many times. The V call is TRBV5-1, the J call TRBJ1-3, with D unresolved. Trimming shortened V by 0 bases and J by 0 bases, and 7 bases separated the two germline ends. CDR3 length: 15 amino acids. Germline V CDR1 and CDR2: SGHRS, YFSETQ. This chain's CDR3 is CASSLGTHSGNTIYF. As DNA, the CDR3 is TGCGCCAGCAGCTTGGGCACCCACTCTGGAAACACCATATATTTT.

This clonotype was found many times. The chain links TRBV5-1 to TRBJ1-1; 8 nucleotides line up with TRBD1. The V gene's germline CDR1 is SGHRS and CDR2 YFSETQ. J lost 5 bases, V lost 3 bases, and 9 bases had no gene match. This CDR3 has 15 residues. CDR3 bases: TGCGCCAGCAGCTCCCTTGGGACAGGTGTTACTGAAGCTTTCTTT. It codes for CASSSLGTGVTEAFF.

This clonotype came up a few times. The CDR3 coding sequence is TGTGCCAGCAGCGCGGTGGGTCAGCCCCAGCATTTT. The encoded protein is CASSAVGQPQHF. V usage is TRBV5-6 and J usage is TRBJ1-5, with no clear D. The germline V gene has CDR1 SGHDT and CDR2 YYEEEE. V dropped 4 bases and J dropped 6 bases, with 8 bases sitting between them. The CDR3 totals 12 residues.